A single sample gave rise to the 23 T cell receptor beta chains below, sequenced in a study of CD8 T cells in Susac syndrome. Random hexamers were used to reverse transcribe an amount of 0.5 to 1 ug RNA. TCRdb called the immunoSEQ multiplex PCR reads again in MiXCR, with one record for every CDR3 protein. This sample has about 100,000 distinct CDR3 sequences, with 95% found just once. The sequencing sample was made of CD8+ T cells from PBMCs. These receptors were collected from a human donor with Susac syndrome.

This clonotype occurred once. The V call is TRBV27, the J call TRBJ2-7; D remains unclear. The CDR3 spans 14 residues. Between the trimmed V and J ends, which lost 0 bases and 3 bases, there was a span of 9 bases. Germline loops: CDR1 MNHEY, CDR2 SMNVEV (reference sequence). The CDR3 bases are TGTGCCAGCAGTTTATCGTGGGCAGGCTACGAGCAGTACTTC. This gives the protein CASSLSWAGYEQYF.

The chain couples TRBV5-6 to TRBJ2-3, with 7 bases aligning to TRBD1. The V gene end was trimmed by 9 bases and the J gene end by 0 bases; junction bases not matched to a gene: 7. This CDR3 contains 14 residues. CDR1 and CDR2 from the germline V gene are SGHDT and YYEEEE. Here the CDR3 reads CATRQGPSTDTQYF. As DNA, the CDR3 is TGTGCCACTCGACAGGGACCTAGCACAGATACGCAGTATTTT.

This chain links TRBV20-1 with TRBJ2-5; 10 nucleotides match TRBD2. The CDR3 has 16 residues. J lost 4 bases, V lost 0 bases, and 8 bases had no gene match. Germline loops: CDR1 DFQATT, CDR2 SNEGSKA (reference sequence). The CDR3 bases are TGCAGTGCTAGAGATGCTAGCGGGAGTTATGGAGAGACCCAGTACTTC. Translating it yields CSARDASGSYGETQYF.

The chain recombines TRBV29-1 with TRBJ2-5; 10 nucleotides line up with TRBD2. The V gene end was trimmed by 5 bases and the J gene end by 6 bases; junction bases not matched to a gene: 6. The CDR3 has 13 amino acids. Per germline, CDR1 SQVTM and CDR2 ANQGSEA. The CDR3 sequence is CSVKGLASKTQYF. CDR3 bases: TGCAGCGTTAAGGGACTAGCGAGCAAGACCCAGTACTTC.

J is TRBJ1-1 and V is TRBV20-1; maybe TRBD1 (5 bases). Per germline, CDR1 DFQATT and CDR2 SNEGSKA (reference sequence). There are 18 residues in the CDR3. Between the trimmed V and J ends, which lost 2 bases and 3 bases, there was a span of 25 bases. The CDR3 region is CSARRTGYWGSDDTEAFF. The CDR3 region has the DNA TGCAGTGCTAGAAGAACCGGATACTGGGGGAGTGATGACACTGAAGCTTTCTTT.

J is TRBJ2-5 and V is TRBV7-9; 7 positions agree with TRBD2. The V gene end was trimmed by 7 bases and the J gene end by 0 bases; junction bases not matched to a gene: 8. The CDR3 sequence is 15 residues long. The germline gives CDR1 SEHNR, CDR2 FQNEAQ (reference sequence). The CDR3 region is CASISTGGHQETQYF. CDR3 nucleotide sequence: TGTGCCAGCATCTCAACGGGGGGACACCAAGAGACCCAGTACTTC.

The J gene is TRBJ2-1, the V gene TRBV29-1; TRBD1 matches at 7 bases. V dropped 4 bases and J dropped 6; count of bases not matched to a gene: 3. From germline, CDR1 is SQVTM and CDR2 ANQGSEA. The CDR3 spans 12 residues. This chain's CDR3 is CSVAPGGNEQFF. In DNA form, the CDR3 reads TGCAGCGTTGCCCCAGGGGGCAATGAGCAGTTCTTC.

V usage is TRBV29-1 and J usage is TRBJ2-7; D may match TRBD1 or TRBD2 (6 bases each). This CDR3 is 12 amino acids long. CDR1 is SQVTM, CDR2 ANQGSEA, per germline. Trimming left V 4 bases short and J 3 bases short, with 10 bases between. CDR3 residues: CSVVGGGYEQYF. Here the CDR3 DNA reads TGCAGCGTTGTCGGAGGGGGCTACGAGCAGTACTTC.

V gene TRBV12-3 or TRBV12-4 combines with J gene TRBJ2-7; 8 positions match TRBD1. The CDR3 spans 12 residues. V lost 6 bases to trimming and J lost 6 bases; unmatched junction nucleotides: 4. CDR3 region: CASSYTGGEQYF. The CDR3 bases are TGTGCCAGCAGCTATACAGGGGGCGAGCAGTACTTC.

The rearrangement joins TRBV14 to TRBJ2-6; D is possibly TRBD2 (6 bases). V was pared by 2 bases and J by 0 bases, with 8 bases between. The CDR3 runs to 16 residues. Germline CDR1 is SGHDN and CDR2 is FVKESK. The CDR3 here is CASSQLGSSGANVLTF. In DNA, the CDR3 is TGTGCCAGCAGCCAACTCGGGAGCTCTGGGGCCAACGTCCTGACTTTC.

This chain uses TRBV29-1 with TRBJ2-7, with 8 bases aligning to TRBD1. V lost 6 bases to trimming and J lost 5 bases; unmatched junction nucleotides: 6. The CDR3 extends over 12 amino acids. Germline V gene data show CDR1 as SQVTM and CDR2 as ANQGSEA. CDR3 sequence reads: CSVTGTGDEQYF. The CDR3 region has the DNA TGCAGCGTAACCGGGACAGGTGACGAGCAGTACTTC.

This clonotype was seen only once. The chain has TRBV28 and TRBJ2-1, with D hard to call. The CDR3 spans 11 residues. V was cut by 4 bases and J by 8 bases, with 6 bases left in between. Germline CDR1 reads MDHEN; CDR2 reads SYDVKM. This CDR3 reads CASSYPHEQFF. CDR3 nucleotides: TGTGCCAGCAGTTACCCCCATGAGCAGTTCTTC.

V gene TRBV29-1 combines with J gene TRBJ1-2; D may be TRBD1 (6 bases). Germline lookup yields CDR1 SQVTM and CDR2 ANQGSEA. Trimming left V 2 bases short and J 8 bases short, with 18 bases between. CDR3 length: 14 residues. This CDR3 reads CSVELVTAQGGYTF. The CDR3 region has the DNA TGCAGCGTTGAATTGGTGACAGCCCAGGGGGGCTACACCTTC.

The CDR3 DNA follows: TGTGCCAGCAGCTTATCAGGAGCAGGGGGCGCGAACACCGGGGAGCTGTTTTTT. Encoded protein: CASSLSGAGGANTGELFF. This chain links TRBV7-9 with TRBJ2-2; TRBD1 agrees at 8 bases. J lost 0 bases, V lost 2 bases, and 8 bases had no gene match. CDR1 is SEHNR, CDR2 FQNEAQ, per germline (reference sequence). The CDR3 has 18 amino acids.

The rearrangement uses TRBV3-1 and TRBJ2-1; TRBD2 agrees at 8 bases. Germline-derived CDR1 and CDR2 are LGHDT and YNNKEL (reference sequence). V gave up 6 bases and J gave up 8 bases; unmatched junction bases: 9. The CDR3 spans 14 residues. The CDR3 reads CASSRTSGEDEQFF. DNA of the CDR3: TGTGCCAGCAGTCGTACTAGCGGTGAGGATGAGCAGTTCTTC.

The chain links TRBV15 to TRBJ2-5, with D possibly matching TRBD2 (5 bases). V gave up 0 bases and J gave up 7 bases, with 15 bases separating them. Germline CDR1 LNHNV, CDR2 YYDKDF (reference sequence). The CDR3 totals 15 residues. The DNA of the CDR3 is TGTGCCACCAGCAGAGACCTCCAGGAGGCAGGGACCCAGTACTTC. As protein: CATSRDLQEAGTQYF.

The chain uses TRBV27 and TRBJ1-1; D is perhaps TRBD1 (6 bases). CDR1 and CDR2 (germline): MNHEY, SMNVEV (reference sequence). The CDR3 spans 15 residues. V lost 0 bases, J lost 2 bases, and 10 bases lay in between. The CDR3 region is CASSLSRGTNTEAFF. The CDR3, as DNA: TGTGCCAGCAGTTTATCAAGAGGGACAAACACTGAAGCTTTCTTT.

The chain has TRBV29-1 and TRBJ2-3; perhaps TRBD1 as D (6 bases). CDR3 length: 13 amino acids. Trimming took off 7 bases at V and 3 bases at J, with 14 bases between the two ends. Germline values: CDR1 SQVTM, CDR2 ANQGSEA. The CDR3 DNA reads TGCAGCGAAGGGCAGGGGCGAACAGATACGCAGTATTTT. Its translation is CSEGQGRTDTQYF.

This rearrangement joins TRBV27 to TRBJ1-5; possibly TRBD1 for D (5 bases). The CDR3 is made up of 16 amino acids. Trimming took 2 bases from V and 1 from J, leaving 12 bases between them. Germline CDR1 and CDR2: MNHEY and SMNVEV (reference sequence). The CDR3 region is CASSLTGAMSNQPQHF. CDR3 nucleotide sequence: TGTGCCAGCAGTTTAACAGGTGCTATGAGCAATCAGCCCCAGCATTTT.

V is TRBV14 and J is TRBJ2-2; TRBD2 matches 8 bases. Germline-derived CDR1 and CDR2 are SGHDN and FVKESK. Trimming at V came to 1 base and at J to 10 bases, leaving 2 bases not matched to a gene. This CDR3 is 13 amino acids long. Here the CDR3 DNA reads TGTGCCAGCAGCCAAGTGACTAGCGAGGAGCTGTTTTTT. It translates to CASSQVTSEELFF.

This rearrangement joins TRBV5-6 to TRBJ1-5; D not resolved. V gave up 1 base and J gave up 4 bases, with 12 bases separating them. CDR1 is SGHDT and CDR2 is YYEEEE in the germline V gene. The CDR3 is 15 amino acids. DNA of the CDR3: TGTGCCAGCAGCTTGCGGAGGGTCCCGAATCAGCCCCAGCATTTT. Protein: CASSLRRVPNQPQHF.

The chain recombines TRBV2 with TRBJ2-6, with D uncertain. Germline-derived CDR1 and CDR2 are SNHLY and FYNNEI. CDR3 length: 13 amino acids. V shed 2 bases and J shed 1 base, with 0 bases lying between them. CDR3 residues: CASSESGANVLTF. In nucleotides, the CDR3 is TGTGCCAGCAGTGAATCTGGGGCCAACGTCCTGACTTTC.

This clonotype was seen a single time. The gene calls are TRBV16 and TRBJ2-1, with D maybe TRBD2 (6 bases). This CDR3 has 14 residues. The germline V gene encodes CDR1 KGHSY and CDR2 FQNENV. V shed 4 bases and J shed 5 bases, with 12 bases lying between them. In DNA, the CDR3 is TGTGCCAGCAGCCGCCTCGGGAGCGACAATGAGCAGTTCTTC. Protein product: CASSRLGSDNEQFF.